This T cell receptor (beta chain) is drawn from a study of identical twins. It was template switching that added a universal primer site, and there were unique molecular identifiers on the cDNA. TCRdb fed the 5' RACE reads into MiXCR, producing one record per CDR3 protein. The data show 250,000 to 350,000 distinct CDR3 sequences, less than 9.5% seen once. This CDR3 is built from 12 residues. V lost 3 bases to trimming and J lost 9 bases, with 10 bases between them. Germline assignment: CDR1 SGDLS and CDR2 YYNGEE. The data also belong to a second study, concerning yellow fever vaccine responses in identical twins.

The rearrangement uses TRBV9 and TRBJ2-1, with D perhaps matching TRBD1 (5 bases). Sequencing was performed on CD8+ T cells sorted from blood. This TCR was sampled from a woman under 30 in good health. CDR3 in DNA: TGTGCCAGCAGCGCGCAGGGTGCTGAGCAGTTCTTC. It translates to CASSAQGAEQFF.